This is a list of T cell receptor beta chains from one sample in a study of T-cell memory formation after mild COVID-19. TCRdb reprocessed the 5' RACE reads with MiXCR, giving one entry per CDR3 protein. Of hundreds of thousands of distinct CDR3 sequences listed, around 27% are singletons. The sequencing sample was made of PBMCs or a T cell subset sorted from them (not recorded which). The receptors originated from an adult woman who had mild COVID-19 (a few samples of this study predate the infection). Cell type and time point are not known. CDR3s include the opening cysteine and the closing phenylalanine or tryptophan. D genes are given only for firm matches. Size tells how often a clone was seen (once, few, many) or the class of an expanded clone, and some rows leave it out.

NA,14,TRBV11-2,TRBJ2-7,NA,TGTGCCAGCAGCTTTTCGGCCAGGGGCTACGAGCAGTACTTC,CASSFSARGYEQYF
NA,16,TRBV28,TRBJ2-1,TRBD1,TGTGCCAGCAGTTTATTTGGGACAGGGGCCTACAATGAGCAGTTCTTC,CASSLFGTGAYNEQFF
few,17,TRBV19,TRBJ2-3,NA,TGTGCCAGTACCCGAGGGAGGCAGCGGGTGGCGGGAGATACGCAGTATTTT,CASTRGRQRVAGDTQYF
NA,15,TRBV7-3,TRBJ2-7,NA,TGTGCCAGCAGCCCTCTCGGGGGAGGAACCTACGAGCAGTACTTC,CASSPLGGGTYEQYF
few,15,TRBV29-1,TRBJ2-1,NA,TGCAGCGTTGATTCCGGTCTACGCACCTACAATGAGCAGTTCTTC,CSVDSGLRTYNEQFF
NA,15,TRBV7-2,TRBJ1-5,TRBD1,TGTGCCAGCAGATTCATGGGGGGACAGGATCAGCCCCAGCATTTT,CASRFMGGQDQPQHF
NA,14,TRBV30,TRBJ1-6,NA,TGTGCCTGGACGATCACCAGGGCGAATTCACCCCTCCACTTT,CAWTITRANSPLHF
few,12,TRBV5-1,TRBJ2-1,TRBD1,TGCGCCAGCAGTTGGACAGGGAATGAGCAGTTCTTC,CASSWTGNEQFF
NA,12,TRBV7-9,TRBJ2-7,NA,TGTGCCAGCAGCTTAGGCTTCGGCGAGCAGTACTTC,CASSLGFGEQYF
few,14,TRBV5-6,TRBJ2-7,NA,TGTGCCAGCACCTACTTTGACAGGACCTACGAGCAGTACTTC,CASTYFDRTYEQYF
few,14,TRBV12-3/TRBV12-4,TRBJ2-7,NA,TGTGCCAGCAGCGAATCCGGGTCCTCCTACGAGCAGTACTTC,CASSESGSSYEQYF
NA,12,TRBV10-3,TRBJ2-1,NA,TGTGCCATCAGTGAGTCGTGGAATGAGCAGTTCTTC,CAISESWNEQFF
few,13,TRBV7-7,TRBJ2-2,NA,TGTGCCAGCAGCTTATCGGTTGACCGGGAGCTGTTTTTT,CASSLSVDRELFF
NA,19,TRBV19,TRBJ2-4,TRBD2,TGTGCCAGTAGTTCCCAGGGTTCGGCTAGCGGGGGGAAGAAAAACATTCAGTACTTC,CASSSQGSASGGKKNIQYF
NA,15,TRBV12-3/TRBV12-4,TRBJ2-1,TRBD2,TGTGCCAGCAGTCAGGGACTAGCGCAGAACAATGAGCAGTTCTTC,CASSQGLAQNNEQFF
NA,17,TRBV3-1,TRBJ2-3,TRBD2,TGTGCCAGCAGCCCGGGACTAGCGGGCACTAGCACAGATACGCAGTATTTT,CASSPGLAGTSTDTQYF
NA,13,TRBV19,TRBJ2-7,NA,TGTGCCAGTAGTCCCCCGGGCGGACACGAGCAGTACTTC,CASSPPGGHEQYF
few,11,TRBV12-3/TRBV12-4,TRBJ1-2,NA,TGTGCCAGCAGACGGGACGATGGCTACACCTTC,CASRRDDGYTF
many,13,TRBV5-1,TRBJ1-1,NA,TGCGCCAGCAGCTTGGCCCCAAACACTGAAGCTTTCTTT,CASSLAPNTEAFF
few,16,TRBV2,TRBJ2-3,TRBD2,TGTGCCAGCAGGGCATCTAGCGGGGCTCGGTTGGGTACGCAGTATTTT,CASRASSGARLGTQYF
NA,14,TRBV29-1,TRBJ1-2,TRBD1,TGCAGCGTTGGAGGGACAGCTCCTAACTATGGCTACACCTTC,CSVGGTAPNYGYTF
NA,13,TRBV29-1,TRBJ2-3,NA,TGCAGCGTTTTAACCGGGACAAGGGATACGCAGTATTTT,CSVLTGTRDTQYF
NA,15,TRBV7-9,TRBJ2-5,TRBD1,TGTGCCAGCAGCGCCTGGGACAGGCGACAAGAGACCCAGTACTTC,CASSAWDRRQETQYF
NA,16,TRBV4-2,TRBJ1-4,NA,TGTGCCAGCAGCCAAGAACGGACACGCGCTAATGAAAAACTGTTTTTT,CASSQERTRANEKLFF
many,15,TRBV7-8,TRBJ2-5,NA,TGTGCCAGCAGCCAATCGAGGGGCTACGAAGAGACCCAGTACTTC,CASSQSRGYEETQYF
few,14,TRBV6-6,TRBJ2-7,NA,TGTGCCAGCAGTTACGGGGGCATGAGGTACGAGCAGTACTTC,CASSYGGMRYEQYF
NA,13,TRBV7-2,TRBJ1-1,NA,TGTGCCAGCAGCCCGCAACATGGTTCTGAAGCTTTCTTT,CASSPQHGSEAFF
many,16,TRBV7-6,TRBJ2-1,TRBD2,TGTGCCAGCAGCTCTTGGTTAGCGGGGGGGCAAAATGAGCAGTTCTTC,CASSSWLAGGQNEQFF
few,17,TRBV12-3/TRBV12-4,TRBJ2-7,TRBD2,TGTGCCAGCAGCCGAGGCGGGGGGTCTAGCGGCTCCTACGAGCAGTACTTC,CASSRGGGSSGSYEQYF
few,15,TRBV5-6,TRBJ2-1,TRBD2,TGTGCCAGCAGCGACAGACTAGCGGGGGTTAATGAGCAGTTCTTC,CASSDRLAGVNEQFF
NA,15,TRBV18,TRBJ2-1,TRBD1,TGTGCCAGCTCACCACTGGGACAGGGGGCACATGAGCAGTTCTTC,CASSPLGQGAHEQFF
few,12,TRBV5-1,TRBJ2-7,NA,TGCGCCAGCAGACTGGACGCGTACGAGCAGTACTTC,CASRLDAYEQYF
NA,14,TRBV9,TRBJ2-1,NA,TGTGCCAGCAGCACATCTAGCGCCCAGGGGGAGCAGTTCTTC,CASSTSSAQGEQFF
NA,15,TRBV7-6,TRBJ2-1,TRBD2,TGTGCCAGCAGCTTCACTAGCGGGGGCGGCAATGAGCAGTTCTTC,CASSFTSGGGNEQFF
NA,16,TRBV12-3/TRBV12-4,TRBJ2-7,TRBD2,TGTGCCAGCAGGAAGTTCGGGGATAGCGGGGGCTACGAGCAGTACTTC,CASRKFGDSGGYEQYF
NA,13,TRBV24-1,TRBJ2-1,NA,TGTGCCACCCAACGGGGTTCCTACAATGAGCAGTTCTTC,CATQRGSYNEQFF
few,15,TRBV7-2,TRBJ2-2,TRBD2,TGTGCCAGCACCCCTAGCGGGAGTACCACCGGGGAGCTGTTTTTT,CASTPSGSTTGELFF
few,17,TRBV7-7,TRBJ2-2,TRBD2,TGTGCCAGCAGCTCGACTAGCGGGGGCCAAAACACCGGGGAGCTGTTTTTT,CASSSTSGGQNTGELFF
NA,16,TRBV13,TRBJ2-1,NA,TGTGCCAGCAGCTTAGTCGGAGGAAGCTCCTACAATGAGCAGTTCTTC,CASSLVGGSSYNEQFF
NA,14,TRBV9,TRBJ2-7,NA,TGTGCCAGCAGCGTAGCAGGGGCGGGCTACGAGCAGTACTTC,CASSVAGAGYEQYF
many,16,TRBV12-3/TRBV12-4,TRBJ2-7,TRBD2,TGTGCCAGCAGTTTAGCAAGGGGAGGGTCCTCCTACGAGCAGTACTTC,CASSLARGGSSYEQYF
NA,12,TRBV7-7,TRBJ2-3,NA,TGTGCCAGCAGCCCCTACTCCGGTACGCAGTATTTT,CASSPYSGTQYF
many,18,TRBV7-2,TRBJ2-1,NA,TGTGCCAGCAGCTTAAGGGGGAGACTAGTTTTTGACTACAATGAGCAGTTCTTC,CASSLRGRLVFDYNEQFF
NA,18,TRBV25-1,TRBJ2-3,TRBD1,TGTGCCAGCAGTGATGTGCCCGCCCGGACAGGGAGCACAGATACGCAGTATTTT,CASSDVPARTGSTDTQYF
NA,11,TRBV3-1,TRBJ2-1,NA,TGTGCCAGCATGCGGGGTCGGGAGCAGTTCTTC,CASMRGREQFF